A few counts support the clone carrying this T cell receptor beta chain. MiXCR was run by TCRdb on the 5' RACE reads, yielding one entry per CDR3 protein. The table includes about 470,000 distinct CDR3 sequences, roughly a quarter detected once. The sample belongs to a study of identical twins. The junction had 5 bases not matched to a gene; V was cut back by 5 bases and J by 6 bases. This CDR3 is 16 amino acids long. The same sample was also used in a study of T cells expressing NK-cell markers. That source adds: From sorted CD3+CD56+NKG2C+, CD3+CD56+NKG2C- and CD3+CD56-NKG2C+ T cells came the TCR beta repertoires.

The rearrangement joins TRBV12-3 or TRBV12-4 to TRBJ2-2, with 14 bases fitting TRBD2. Specimen: CD4+ T cells sorted from blood. The TCR originated in a woman aged 18-35 years in good health. The CDR3 spells CASSAGLAGGPGELFF. The CDR3 DNA follows: TGTGCCAGCAGTGCCGGACTAGCGGGGGGACCCGGGGAGCTGTTTTTT.